In this sample, the clone carrying this TCR beta chain is large. Its antigen remains unknown. Live CD3+CD8+TCRalphabeta+ cells were sorted into four subsets by PD-1 and/or TIGIT. This specimen comes from a study of circulating CD8 cells and anti-PD-1 response in melanoma. TCR libraries were prepared from roughly 15 ng of total RNA with the QIAseq Immune Repertoire TCR panel. Via MiXCR, TCRdb re-called the reads, giving one row per CDR3 protein. This sample has 1,000 to 1,200 distinct CDR3 sequences, with approximately 6.2% found just once. Deletions cut 1 base from V and 5 bases from J, with 9 bases between. CDR1 SGHTA and CDR2 FQGTGA come from the germline V gene. The length of the CDR3 is 14 residues. General study points: A small cohort with few responders supplied the baseline and M1 comparisons. Replicates were generally not done for experiments. Previously treated and treatment-naive patients were pooled together.

The sequence was collected from a human donor with melanoma. The chain couples TRBV7-3 to TRBJ2-1; D is undetermined. Material: CD8+ T cells from PBMCs, obtained at baseline or after one month of anti-PD-1 therapy (not recorded which). The CDR3 here is CASSLKAGHNEQFF. The CDR3 region has the DNA TGTGCCAGCAGCTTAAAAGCTGGACACAATGAGCAGTTCTTC.